The clone carrying this TCR beta chain was seen repeatedly, ten times or more. Its specificity is not known. The record originates from a study of spatial heterogeneity in lung cancer. Study-wide background: Sequence detection consistently recorded a greater number of beta-chain than alpha-chain sequences. Notes on the study in general: Tracking of tumor mutation counts was seen in expanded intratumoral alpha and beta TCR counts.

A unique molecular identifier was carried by every single TCR cDNA molecule. Each CDR3 protein gets one entry after TCRdb re-called the 5' RACE reads with MiXCR. The table has more than 15,000 distinct CDR3 sequences, approximately 6.2% seen once; the top ten hold about 6.8%. Stated time point: sample taken at primary tumor resection. The CDR3 covers 11 residues. The V gene lost 0 bases and the J gene lost 7 bases, with 7 bases spanning the gap. The germline CDR1 and CDR2 sequences are DFQATT and SNEGSKA (reference sequence). Material: lung tumor tissue, obtained at surgery. The chain combines TRBV20-1 with TRBJ2-7; D gene unclear. The receptor comes from a male donor with early-stage non-small cell lung cancer. CDR3 amino acids: CSARDFGEQYF. The CDR3 bases are TGCAGTGCTAGAGATTTCGGGGAGCAGTACTTC.